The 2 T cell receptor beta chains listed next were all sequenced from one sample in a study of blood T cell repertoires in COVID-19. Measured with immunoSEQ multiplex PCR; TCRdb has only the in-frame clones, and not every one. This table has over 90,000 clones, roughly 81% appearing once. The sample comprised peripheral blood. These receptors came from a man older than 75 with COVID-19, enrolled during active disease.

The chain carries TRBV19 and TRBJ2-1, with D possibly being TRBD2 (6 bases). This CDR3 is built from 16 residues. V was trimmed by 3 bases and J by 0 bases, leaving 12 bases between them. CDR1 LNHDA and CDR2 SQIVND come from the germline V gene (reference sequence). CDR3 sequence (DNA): TGTGCCAGTAGTATGCTGTTGGGGGGCTCCTACAATGAGCAGTTCTTC. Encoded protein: CASSMLLGGSYNEQFF.

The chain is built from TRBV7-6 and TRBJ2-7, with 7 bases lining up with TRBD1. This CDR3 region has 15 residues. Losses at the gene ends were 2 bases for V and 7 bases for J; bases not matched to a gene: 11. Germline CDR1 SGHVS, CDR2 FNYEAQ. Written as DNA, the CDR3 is TGTGCCAGCAGCTTAAATTCCCAGGGGGTCCGAGAGCAGTACTTC. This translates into CASSLNSQGVREQYF.